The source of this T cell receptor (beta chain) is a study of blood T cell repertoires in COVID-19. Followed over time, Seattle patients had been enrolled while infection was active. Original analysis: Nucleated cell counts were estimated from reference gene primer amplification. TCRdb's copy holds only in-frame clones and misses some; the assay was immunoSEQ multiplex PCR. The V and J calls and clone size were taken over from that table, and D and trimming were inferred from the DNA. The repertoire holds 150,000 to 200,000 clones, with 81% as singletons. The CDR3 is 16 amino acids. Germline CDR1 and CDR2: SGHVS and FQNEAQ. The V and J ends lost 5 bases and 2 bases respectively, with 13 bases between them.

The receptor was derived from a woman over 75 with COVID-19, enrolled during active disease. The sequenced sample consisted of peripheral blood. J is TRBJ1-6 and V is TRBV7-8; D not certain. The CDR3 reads CASSLRGATYNSPLHF. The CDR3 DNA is TGTGCCAGCAGCCTTCGGGGAGCGACCTATAATTCACCCCTCCACTTT.